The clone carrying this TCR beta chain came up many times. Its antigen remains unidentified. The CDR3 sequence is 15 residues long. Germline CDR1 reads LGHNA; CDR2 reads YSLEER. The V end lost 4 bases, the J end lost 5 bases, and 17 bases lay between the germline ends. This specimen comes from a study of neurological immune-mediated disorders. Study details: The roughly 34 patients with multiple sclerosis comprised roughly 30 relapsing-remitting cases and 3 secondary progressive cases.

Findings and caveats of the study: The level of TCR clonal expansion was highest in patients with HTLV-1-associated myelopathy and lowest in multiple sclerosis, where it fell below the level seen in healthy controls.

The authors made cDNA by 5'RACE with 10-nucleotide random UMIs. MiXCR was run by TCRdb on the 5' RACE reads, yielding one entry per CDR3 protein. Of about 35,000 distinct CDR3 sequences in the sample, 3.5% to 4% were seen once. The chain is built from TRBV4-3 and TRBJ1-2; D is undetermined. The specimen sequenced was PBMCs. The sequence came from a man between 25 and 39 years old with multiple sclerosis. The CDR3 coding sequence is TGCGCCAGCAGCCCTAGGGCCTATGACCGATATGGCTACACCTTC. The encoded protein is CASSPRAYDRYGYTF.